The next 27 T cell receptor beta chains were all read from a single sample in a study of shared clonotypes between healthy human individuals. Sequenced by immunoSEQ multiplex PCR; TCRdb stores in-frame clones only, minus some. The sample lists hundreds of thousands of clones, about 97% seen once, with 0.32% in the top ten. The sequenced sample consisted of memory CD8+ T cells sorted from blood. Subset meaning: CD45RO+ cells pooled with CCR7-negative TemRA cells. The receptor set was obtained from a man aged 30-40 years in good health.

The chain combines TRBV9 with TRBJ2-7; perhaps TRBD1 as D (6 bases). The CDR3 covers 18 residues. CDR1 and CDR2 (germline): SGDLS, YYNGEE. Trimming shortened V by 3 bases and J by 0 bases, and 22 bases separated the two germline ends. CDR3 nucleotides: TGTGCCAGCAGCGCATTCGGGACACTTGGGCTCAGCTCCTACGAGCAGTACTTC. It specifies CASSAFGTLGLSSYEQYF.

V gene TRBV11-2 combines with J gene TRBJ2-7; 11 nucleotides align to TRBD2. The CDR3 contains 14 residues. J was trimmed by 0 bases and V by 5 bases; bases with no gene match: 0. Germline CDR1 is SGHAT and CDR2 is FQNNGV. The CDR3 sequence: CASSTSGSSYEQYF. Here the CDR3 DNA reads TGTGCCAGCAGCACTAGCGGGAGCTCCTACGAGCAGTACTTC.

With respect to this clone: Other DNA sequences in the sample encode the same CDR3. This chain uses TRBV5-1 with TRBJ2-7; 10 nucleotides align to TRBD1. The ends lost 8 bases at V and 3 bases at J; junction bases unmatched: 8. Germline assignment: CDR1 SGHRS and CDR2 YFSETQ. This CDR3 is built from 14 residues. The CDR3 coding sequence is TGCGCCAGTAGCACCGGACAGGGGGGCTACGAGCAGTACTTC. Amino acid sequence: CASSTGQGGYEQYF.

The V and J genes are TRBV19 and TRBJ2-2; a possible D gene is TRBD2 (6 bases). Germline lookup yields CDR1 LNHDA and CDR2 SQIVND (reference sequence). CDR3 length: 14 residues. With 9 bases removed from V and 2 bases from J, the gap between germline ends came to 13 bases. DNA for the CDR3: TGTGCCAGGGAGGGGACTTCTAACACCGGGGAGCTGTTTTTT. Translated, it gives CAREGTSNTGELFF.

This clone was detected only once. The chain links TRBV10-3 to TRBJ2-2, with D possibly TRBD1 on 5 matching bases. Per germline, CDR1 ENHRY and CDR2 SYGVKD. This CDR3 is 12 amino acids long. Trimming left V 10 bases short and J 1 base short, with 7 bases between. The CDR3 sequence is CASTGNTGELFF. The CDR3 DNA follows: TGTGCCAGCACAGGGAACACCGGGGAGCTGTTTTTT.

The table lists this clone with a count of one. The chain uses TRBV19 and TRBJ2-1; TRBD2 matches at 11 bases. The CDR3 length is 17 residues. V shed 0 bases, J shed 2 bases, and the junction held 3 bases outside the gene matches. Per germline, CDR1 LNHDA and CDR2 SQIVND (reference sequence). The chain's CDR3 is CASSIEGTSGTYNEQFF. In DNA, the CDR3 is TGTGCCAGTAGTATAGAAGGGACTAGCGGCACCTACAATGAGCAGTTCTTC.

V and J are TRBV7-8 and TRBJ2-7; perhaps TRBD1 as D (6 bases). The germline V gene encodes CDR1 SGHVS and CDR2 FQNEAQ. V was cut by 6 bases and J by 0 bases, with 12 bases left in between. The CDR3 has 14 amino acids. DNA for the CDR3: TGTGCCAGCAGACAGGGCGTGGGCTCCTACGAGCAGTACTTC. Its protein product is CASRQGVGSYEQYF.

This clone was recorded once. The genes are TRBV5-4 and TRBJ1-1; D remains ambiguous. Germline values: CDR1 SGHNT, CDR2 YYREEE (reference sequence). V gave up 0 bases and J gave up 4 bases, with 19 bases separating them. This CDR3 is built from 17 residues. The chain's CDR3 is CASSLVAGSRSSTEAFF. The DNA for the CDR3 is TGTGCCAGCAGCTTGGTAGCGGGATCCCGATCGAGCACTGAAGCTTTCTTT. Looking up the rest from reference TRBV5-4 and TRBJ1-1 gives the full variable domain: ETGVTQSPTHLIKTRGQQVTLRCSSQSGHNTVSWYQQALGQGPQFIFQYYREEENGRGNFPPRFSGLQFPNYSSELNVNALELDDSALYLCASSLVAGSRSSTEAFFGQGTRLTVV.

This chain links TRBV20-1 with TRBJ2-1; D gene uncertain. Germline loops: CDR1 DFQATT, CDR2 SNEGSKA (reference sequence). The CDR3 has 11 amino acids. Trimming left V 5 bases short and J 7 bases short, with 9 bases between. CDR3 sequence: CSALFWNEQFF. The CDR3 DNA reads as TGCAGTGCTTTATTTTGGAATGAGCAGTTCTTC.

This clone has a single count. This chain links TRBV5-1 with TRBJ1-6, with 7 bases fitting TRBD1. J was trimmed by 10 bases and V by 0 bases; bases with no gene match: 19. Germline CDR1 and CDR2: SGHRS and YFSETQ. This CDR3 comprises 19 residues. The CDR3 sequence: CASSLGLRQGVQLGSPLHF. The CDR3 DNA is TGCGCCAGCAGCTTGGGTTTGAGACAGGGTGTCCAATTGGGGTCACCCCTCCACTTT. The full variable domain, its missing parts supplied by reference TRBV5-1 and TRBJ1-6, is KAGVTQTPRYLIKTRGQQVTLSCSPISGHRSVSWYQQTPGQGLQFLFEYFSETQRNKGNFPGRFSGRQFSNSRSEMNVSTLELGDSALYLCASSLGLRQGVQLGSPLHFGNGTRLTVT.

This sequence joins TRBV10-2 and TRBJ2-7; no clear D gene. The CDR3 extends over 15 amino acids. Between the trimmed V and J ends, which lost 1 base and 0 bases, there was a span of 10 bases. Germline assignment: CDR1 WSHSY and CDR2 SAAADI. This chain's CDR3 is CASSEWSTASYEQYF. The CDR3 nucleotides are TGCGCCAGCAGTGAGTGGAGTACGGCCTCCTACGAGCAGTACTTC.

Here the CDR3 DNA reads TGTGCCAGTACCCCCTCAAGGACAGTACGAAGGGTAAACACTGAAGCTTTCTTT. Its protein product is CASTPSRTVRRVNTEAFF. V is TRBV19 and J is TRBJ1-1, with D possibly matching TRBD1 (6 bases). V was trimmed by 7 bases and J by 2 bases, leaving 26 bases between them. The CDR3 covers 18 residues. Germline V gene sequence: CDR1 LNHDA, CDR2 SQIVND (reference sequence).

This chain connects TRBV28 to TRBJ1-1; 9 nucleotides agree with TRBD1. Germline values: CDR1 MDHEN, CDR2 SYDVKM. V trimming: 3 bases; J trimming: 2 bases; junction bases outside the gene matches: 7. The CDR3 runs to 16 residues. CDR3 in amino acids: CASSFWTGEGNTEAFF. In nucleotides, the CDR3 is TGTGCCAGCAGTTTCTGGACAGGGGAGGGAAACACTGAAGCTTTCTTT.

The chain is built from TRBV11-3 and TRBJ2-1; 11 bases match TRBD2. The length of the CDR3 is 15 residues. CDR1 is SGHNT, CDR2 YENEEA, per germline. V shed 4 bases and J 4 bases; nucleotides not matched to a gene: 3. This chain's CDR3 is CASSYGTSGYNEQFF. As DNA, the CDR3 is TGTGCCAGCAGCTATGGGACTAGCGGATACAATGAGCAGTTCTTC.

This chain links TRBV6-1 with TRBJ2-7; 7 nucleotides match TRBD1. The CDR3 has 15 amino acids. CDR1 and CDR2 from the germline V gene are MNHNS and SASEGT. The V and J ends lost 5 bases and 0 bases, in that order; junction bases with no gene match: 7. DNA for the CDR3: TGTGCCAGCAGTTCTAGACAGGGAATCTCCTACGAGCAGTACTTC. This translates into CASSSRQGISYEQYF.

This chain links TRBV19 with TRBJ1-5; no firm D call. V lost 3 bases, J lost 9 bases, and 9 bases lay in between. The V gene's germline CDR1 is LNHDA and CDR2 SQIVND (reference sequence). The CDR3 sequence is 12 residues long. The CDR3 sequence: CASSILDLPQHF. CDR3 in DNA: TGTGCCAGTAGTATCCTGGACCTGCCCCAGCATTTT.

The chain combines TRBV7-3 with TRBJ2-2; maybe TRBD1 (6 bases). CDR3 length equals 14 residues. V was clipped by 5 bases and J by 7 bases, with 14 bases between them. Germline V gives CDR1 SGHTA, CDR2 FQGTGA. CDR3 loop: CASSPGPRGGELFF. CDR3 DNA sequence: TGTGCCAGCAGCCCGGGCCCCAGGGGCGGGGAGCTGTTTTTT.

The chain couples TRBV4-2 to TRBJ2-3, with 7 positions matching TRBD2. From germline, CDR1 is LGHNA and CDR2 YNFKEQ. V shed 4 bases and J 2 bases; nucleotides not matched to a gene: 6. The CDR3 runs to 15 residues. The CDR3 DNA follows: TGTGCCAGCAGCCCCTTGACTAGCATCACAGATACGCAGTATTTT. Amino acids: CASSPLTSITDTQYF.

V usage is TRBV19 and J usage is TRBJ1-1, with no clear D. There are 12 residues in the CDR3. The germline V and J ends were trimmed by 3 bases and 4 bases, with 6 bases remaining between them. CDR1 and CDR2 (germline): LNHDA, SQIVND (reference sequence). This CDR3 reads CASSMRGTEAFF. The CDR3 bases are TGTGCCAGTAGTATGCGGGGCACTGAAGCTTTCTTT.

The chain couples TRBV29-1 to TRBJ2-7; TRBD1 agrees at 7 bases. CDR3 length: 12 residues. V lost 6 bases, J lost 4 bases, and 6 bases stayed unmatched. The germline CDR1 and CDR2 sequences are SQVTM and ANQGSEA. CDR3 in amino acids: CSVMMTGYEQYF. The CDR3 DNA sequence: TGCAGCGTGATGATGACAGGGTACGAGCAGTACTTC.

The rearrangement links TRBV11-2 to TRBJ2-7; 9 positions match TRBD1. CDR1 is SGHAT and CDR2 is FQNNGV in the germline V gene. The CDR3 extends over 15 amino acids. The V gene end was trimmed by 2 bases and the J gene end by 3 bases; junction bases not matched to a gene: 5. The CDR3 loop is CASSLRGQGRYEQYF. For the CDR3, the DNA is TGTGCCAGCAGCTTACGTGGACAGGGGCGCTACGAGCAGTACTTC.

Here the CDR3 DNA reads TGTGCCAGCAGTCACGGGGGACTAGCAGGCAATGAGCAGTTCTTC. It is translated as CASSHGGLAGNEQFF. J is TRBJ2-1 and V is TRBV6-5; TRBD2 agrees at 9 bases. CDR3 length: 15 amino acids. Germline CDR1 MNHEY, CDR2 SVGAGI. V lost 5 bases and J lost 6; bases outside the gene matches: 8.

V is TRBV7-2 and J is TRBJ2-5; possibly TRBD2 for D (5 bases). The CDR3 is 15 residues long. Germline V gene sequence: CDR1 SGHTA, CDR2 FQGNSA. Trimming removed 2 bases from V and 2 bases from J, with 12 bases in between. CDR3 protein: CASSLWLAVQETQYF. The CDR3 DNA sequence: TGTGCCAGCAGCTTATGGCTAGCAGTACAAGAGACCCAGTACTTC.

Written as DNA, the CDR3 is TGTGCCAGCAGTTTCGCATTGACTAGCGGCCAAGAGACCCAGTACTTC. This gives the protein CASSFALTSGQETQYF. The V gene is TRBV28, the J gene TRBJ2-5, with 9 bases aligning to TRBD2. Germline V gene lookup returns CDR1 MDHEN and CDR2 SYDVKM. After removal of 3 bases from V and 1 base from J, the junction contained 6 bases not matched to a gene. The CDR3 consists of 16 residues.

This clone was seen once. CDR3 sequence reads: CASSPNGGGYTF. The DNA for the CDR3 is TGCGCCAGCAGCCCCAACGGGGGAGGCTACACCTTC. This rearrangement joins TRBV5-1 to TRBJ1-2; D possibly corresponds to TRBD1 (5 bases). V lost 4 bases and J lost 8, with 12 bases in between. This CDR3 has 12 amino acids. Germline CDR1 SGHRS, CDR2 YFSETQ.

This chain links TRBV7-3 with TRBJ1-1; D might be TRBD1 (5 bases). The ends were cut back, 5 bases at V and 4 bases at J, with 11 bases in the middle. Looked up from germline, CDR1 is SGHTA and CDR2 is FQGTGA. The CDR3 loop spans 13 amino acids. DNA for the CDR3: TGTGCCAGCAGCACCACGGGGGGCACTGAAGCTTTCTTT. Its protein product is CASSTTGGTEAFF. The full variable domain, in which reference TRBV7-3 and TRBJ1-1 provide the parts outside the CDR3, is GAGVSQTPSNKVTEKGKYVELRCDPISGHTALYWYRQSLGQGPEFLIYFQGTGAADDSGLPNDRFFAVRPEGSVSTLKIQRTERGDSAVYLCASSTTGGTEAFFGQGTRLTVV.

The CDR3 sequence is CASSLGGALRNTIYF. Written as DNA, the CDR3 is TGTGCCAGCAGTTTAGGAGGGGCGCTTAGAAACACCATATATTTT. The V and J genes are TRBV28 and TRBJ1-3; D perhaps matches TRBD1 (5 bases). Germline CDR1 and CDR2: MDHEN and SYDVKM. Trimming took 2 bases from V and 5 from J, leaving 13 bases between them. This CDR3 spans 15 amino acids. Supplemented by reference TRBV28 and TRBJ1-3, the full variable domain reads DVKVTQSSRYLVKRTGEKVFLECVQDMDHENMFWYRQDPGLGLRLIYFSYDVKMKEKGDIPEGYSVSREKKERFSLILESASTNQTSMYLCASSLGGALRNTIYFGEGSWLTVV.